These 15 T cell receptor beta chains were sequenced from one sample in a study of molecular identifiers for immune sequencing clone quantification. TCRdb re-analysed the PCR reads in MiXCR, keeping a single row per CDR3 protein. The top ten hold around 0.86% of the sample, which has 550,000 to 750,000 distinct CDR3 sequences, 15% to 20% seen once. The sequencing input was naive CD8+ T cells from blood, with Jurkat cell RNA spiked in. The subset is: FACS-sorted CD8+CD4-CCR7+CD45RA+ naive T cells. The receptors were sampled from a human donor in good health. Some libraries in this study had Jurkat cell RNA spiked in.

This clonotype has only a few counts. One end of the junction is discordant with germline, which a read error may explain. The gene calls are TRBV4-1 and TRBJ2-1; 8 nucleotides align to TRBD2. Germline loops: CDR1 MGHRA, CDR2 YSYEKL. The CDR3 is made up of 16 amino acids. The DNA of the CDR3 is TGCGCCAGCAACCAAGTCGCGGGAGGTTGGGTTGATGAGCAGTTCTTC. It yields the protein CASNQVAGGWVDEQFF.

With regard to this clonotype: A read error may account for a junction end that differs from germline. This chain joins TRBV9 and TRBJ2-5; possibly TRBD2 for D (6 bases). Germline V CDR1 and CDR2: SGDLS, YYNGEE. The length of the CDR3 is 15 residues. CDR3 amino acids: CASSVDTGAQGTQYF. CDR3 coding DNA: TGTGCCAGCAGCGTAGATACGGGAGCACAAGGGACCCAGTACTTC.

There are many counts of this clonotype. The CDR3 here is CASSAGLATYEQYF. The CDR3 region has the DNA TGCGCCAGCAGCGCGGGACTAGCCACCTACGAGCAGTACTTC. V is TRBV4-3 and J is TRBJ2-7, with 9 bases that match TRBD2. Losses at the gene ends were 5 bases for V and 2 bases for J; bases not matched to a gene: 4. The length of the CDR3 is 14 residues. The germline V gene encodes CDR1 LGHNA and CDR2 YSLEER.

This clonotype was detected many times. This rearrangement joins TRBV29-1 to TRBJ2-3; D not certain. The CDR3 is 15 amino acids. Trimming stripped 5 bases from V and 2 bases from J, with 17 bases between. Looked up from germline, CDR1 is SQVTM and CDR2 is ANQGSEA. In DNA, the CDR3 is TGCAGCGTTCAAGGATGGGCAGGTGACACAGATACGCAGTATTTT. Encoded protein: CSVQGWAGDTDTQYF.

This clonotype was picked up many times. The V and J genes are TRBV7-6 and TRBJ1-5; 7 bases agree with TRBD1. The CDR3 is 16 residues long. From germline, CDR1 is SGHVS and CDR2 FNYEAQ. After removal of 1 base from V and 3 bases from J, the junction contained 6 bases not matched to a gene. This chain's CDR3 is CASSLGSGQDNQPQHF. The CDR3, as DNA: TGTGCCAGCAGCTTAGGTTCTGGACAGGACAATCAGCCCCAGCATTTT.

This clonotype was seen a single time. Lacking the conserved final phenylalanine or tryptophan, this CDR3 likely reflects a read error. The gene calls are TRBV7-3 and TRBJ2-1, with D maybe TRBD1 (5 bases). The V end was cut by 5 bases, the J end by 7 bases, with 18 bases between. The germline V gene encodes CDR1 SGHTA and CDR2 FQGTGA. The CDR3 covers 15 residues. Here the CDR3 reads CASSTLGREGNEQFV. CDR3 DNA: TGTGCCAGCAGCACCCTCGGCAGGGAAGGTAATGAGCAGTTCGTC.

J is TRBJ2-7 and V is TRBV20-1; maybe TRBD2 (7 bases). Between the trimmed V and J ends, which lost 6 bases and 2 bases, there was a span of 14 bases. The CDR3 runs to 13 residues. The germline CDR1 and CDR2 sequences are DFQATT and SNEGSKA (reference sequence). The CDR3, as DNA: TGCAGTGCCCTTGGGGGGGCAGCCTACGAGCAGTACTTC. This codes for CSALGGAAYEQYF.

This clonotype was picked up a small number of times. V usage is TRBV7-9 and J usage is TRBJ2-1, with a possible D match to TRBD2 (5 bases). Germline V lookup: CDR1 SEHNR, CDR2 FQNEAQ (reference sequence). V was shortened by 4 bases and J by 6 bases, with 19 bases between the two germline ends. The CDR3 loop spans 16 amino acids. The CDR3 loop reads CASSSVDWTTINEQFF. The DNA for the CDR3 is TGTGCCAGCAGCTCCGTGGACTGGACGACGATCAATGAGCAGTTCTTC.

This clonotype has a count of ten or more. The CDR3 here is CASSPTSSGATDTQYF. CDR3 nucleotides: TGTGCCAGCAGCCCGACCTCTAGCGGAGCCACAGATACGCAGTATTTT. V usage is TRBV3-1 and J usage is TRBJ2-3; TRBD2 agrees at 7 bases. Germline CDR1 LGHDT, CDR2 YNNKEL (reference sequence). CDR3 length: 16 residues. J was trimmed by 2 bases and V by 4 bases; bases with no gene match: 9.

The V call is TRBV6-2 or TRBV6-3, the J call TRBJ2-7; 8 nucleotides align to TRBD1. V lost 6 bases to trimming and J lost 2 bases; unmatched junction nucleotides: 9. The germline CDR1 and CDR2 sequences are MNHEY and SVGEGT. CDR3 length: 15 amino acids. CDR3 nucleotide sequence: TGTGCCAGCAGCCCCGTGACAGGGGTTCCCTACGAGCAGTACTTC. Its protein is CASSPVTGVPYEQYF.

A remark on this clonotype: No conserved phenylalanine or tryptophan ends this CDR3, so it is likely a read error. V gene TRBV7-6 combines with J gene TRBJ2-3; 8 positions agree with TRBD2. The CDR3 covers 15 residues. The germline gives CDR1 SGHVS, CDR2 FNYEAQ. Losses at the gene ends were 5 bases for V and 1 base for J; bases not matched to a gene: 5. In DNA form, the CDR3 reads TGTGCCAGCAGCCAACCAGCGGGGGGCACAGATACGCAGTATCTT. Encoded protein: CASSQPAGGTDTQYL.

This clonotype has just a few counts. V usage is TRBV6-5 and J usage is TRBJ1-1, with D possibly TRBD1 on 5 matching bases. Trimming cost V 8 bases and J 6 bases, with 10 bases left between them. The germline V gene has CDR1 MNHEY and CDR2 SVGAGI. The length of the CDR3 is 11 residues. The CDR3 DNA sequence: TGTGCCAGCCACGGGACTTCTGAAGCTTTCTTT. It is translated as CASHGTSEAFF.

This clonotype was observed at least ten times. The CDR3 spells CASSITSDPQYEQYF. In DNA form, the CDR3 reads TGTGCCAGCAGTATTACTAGCGACCCGCAGTACGAGCAGTACTTC. The V call is TRBV7-9, the J call TRBJ2-7; 7 bases fit TRBD2. This CDR3 is 15 amino acids long. Losses at the gene ends were 6 bases for V and 4 bases for J; bases not matched to a gene: 12. Germline values: CDR1 SEHNR, CDR2 FQNEAQ (reference sequence).

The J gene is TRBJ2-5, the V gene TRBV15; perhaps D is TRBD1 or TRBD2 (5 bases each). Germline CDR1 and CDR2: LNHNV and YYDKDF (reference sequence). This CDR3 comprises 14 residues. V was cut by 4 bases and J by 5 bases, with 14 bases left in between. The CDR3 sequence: CATSNLGVRETQYF. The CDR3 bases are TGTGCCACCAGCAATCTGGGGGTCCGGGAGACCCAGTACTTC.

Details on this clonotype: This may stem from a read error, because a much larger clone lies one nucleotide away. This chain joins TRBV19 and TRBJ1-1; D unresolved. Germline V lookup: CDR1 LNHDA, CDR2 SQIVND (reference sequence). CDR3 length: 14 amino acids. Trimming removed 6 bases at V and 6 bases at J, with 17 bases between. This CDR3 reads CASSLTGIYAEAFF. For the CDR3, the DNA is TGTGCCAGTAGCCTCACCGGGATTTACGCTGAAGCTTTCTTT.